The 10 T cell receptor beta chains reported below all come from one sample, sequenced in a study of cytomegalovirus exposure and HLA in healthy donors. PCR involved 60 Vbeta and 13 Jbeta primers. Sequenced by immunoSEQ multiplex PCR; TCRdb stores in-frame clones only, minus some. Among around 100,000 clones listed, 74% were seen once. What was sequenced was PBMCs. These receptors originate from a man between 45 and 60 years old in good health and CMV-seropositive.

The chain links TRBV9 to TRBJ2-2; 8 bases are shared with TRBD2. Germline trimming cut 4 bases from V and 0 bases from J; bases unmatched to any gene: 5. This CDR3 region has 16 residues. The V gene's germline CDR1 is SGDLS and CDR2 YYNGEE. CDR3 coding DNA: TGTGCCAGCAGCCCTATGGGACTAGCGAACACCGGGGAGCTGTTTTTT. It codes for CASSPMGLANTGELFF.

The chain couples TRBV27 to TRBJ1-2; 8 bases align to TRBD1. The CDR3 is 17 residues long. Germline values: CDR1 MNHEY, CDR2 SMNVEV (reference sequence). Trimming cost V 9 bases and J 2 bases; bases outside gene matches: 17. The CDR3 is CARSLPKQGGENYGYTF. DNA for the CDR3: TGTGCCAGATCCCTCCCAAAACAGGGGGGCGAAAACTATGGCTACACCTTC.

In this sample, this clone turned up a few times. Additional DNA sequences in this sample encode the identical CDR3. The rearrangement links TRBV7-9 to TRBJ2-1; 9 nucleotides line up with TRBD2. Germline V lookup: CDR1 SEHNR, CDR2 FQNEAQ (reference sequence). This CDR3 contains 16 residues. Losses at the gene ends were 0 bases for V and 2 bases for J; bases not matched to a gene: 2. The CDR3 loop reads CASSLALAGTYNEQFF. Written as DNA, the CDR3 is TGTGCCAGCAGCTTAGCGCTAGCGGGGACCTACAATGAGCAGTTCTTC. Full variable domain (rest looked up from reference TRBV7-9 and TRBJ2-1): DTGVSQNPRHKITKRGQNVTFRCDPISEHNRLYWYRQTLGQGPEFLTYFQNEAQLEKSRLLSDRFSAERPKGSFSTLEIQRTEQGDSAMYLCASSLALAGTYNEQFFGPGTRLTVL.

V usage is TRBV18 and J usage is TRBJ2-3; unclear D gene. This CDR3 spans 13 amino acids. Trimming removed 4 bases at V and 2 bases at J, with 7 bases between. Germline CDR1 reads KGHSH; CDR2 reads LQKENI. CDR3 amino acids: CASSQRDTDTQYF. In DNA form, the CDR3 reads TGTGCCAGCTCACAGCGAGACACAGATACGCAGTATTTT.

The rearrangement links TRBV5-6 to TRBJ2-5; tentatively, D is TRBD2 (6 bases). Germline V gene data show CDR1 as SGHDT and CDR2 as YYEEEE. The CDR3 spans 14 residues. V was pared by 7 bases and J by 2 bases, with 15 bases between. The CDR3 is CASFSLAPQETQYF. The CDR3 DNA sequence: TGTGCCAGCTTCTCTCTAGCGCCTCAAGAGACCCAGTACTTC. The full variable domain, in which reference TRBV5-6 and TRBJ2-5 provide the parts outside the CDR3, is DAGVTQSPTHLIKTRGQQVTLRCSPKSGHDTVSWYQQALGQGPQFIFQYYEEEERQRGNFPDRFSGHQFPNYSSELNVNALLLGDSALYLCASFSLAPQETQYFGPGTRLLVL.

The V call is TRBV9, the J call TRBJ2-3; 9 positions agree with TRBD2. V lost 3 bases to trimming and J lost 6 bases; unmatched junction nucleotides: 17. Germline V gene lookup returns CDR1 SGDLS and CDR2 YYNGEE. CDR3 length: 18 amino acids. CDR3 region: CASSALLPGLARPDTQYF. The CDR3 DNA is TGTGCCAGCAGCGCTTTGCTTCCGGGACTAGCAAGGCCCGATACGCAGTATTTT.

The rearrangement links TRBV7-3 to TRBJ2-3; TRBD1 aligns across 10 bases. The germline CDR1 and CDR2 sequences are SGHTA and FQGTGA. Trimming took 0 bases from V and 4 from J; bases not matched to a gene: 7. This CDR3 has 17 amino acids. The CDR3 DNA reads TGTGCCAGCAGCTTAACTTCCGGGACAGGGGCCGCAGATACGCAGTATTTT. Amino acid sequence: CASSLTSGTGAADTQYF.

V and J are TRBV27 and TRBJ2-4; 7 nucleotides align to TRBD2. The germline gives CDR1 MNHEY, CDR2 SMNVEV (reference sequence). The trim removed 5 bases at V and 8 bases at J, leaving 9 bases unmatched. The CDR3 runs to 14 residues. CDR3 region: CASSPWGGVDIQYF. The CDR3 nucleotides are TGTGCCAGCAGTCCTTGGGGGGGAGTAGACATTCAGTACTTC.

This clone showed up just a few times. V and J are TRBV2 and TRBJ2-3; D is possibly TRBD1 (6 bases). This CDR3 is 15 amino acids long. Germline V lookup: CDR1 SNHLY, CDR2 FYNNEI. V lost 5 bases and J lost 0, with 12 bases in between. CDR3: CASSLGGASTDTQYF. The CDR3 nucleotides read TGTGCCAGCAGTTTAGGGGGAGCGAGCACAGATACGCAGTATTTT.

J is TRBJ2-5 and V is TRBV7-7; D is unresolved. CDR3 length equals 13 residues. From germline, CDR1 is SSHAT and CDR2 FNYEAQ (reference sequence). Trimming shortened V by 1 base and J by 2 bases, and 5 bases separated the two germline ends. CDR3 nucleotides: TGTGCCAGCAGCTTAGACGGGCAAGAGACCCAGTACTTC. It yields the protein CASSLDGQETQYF.